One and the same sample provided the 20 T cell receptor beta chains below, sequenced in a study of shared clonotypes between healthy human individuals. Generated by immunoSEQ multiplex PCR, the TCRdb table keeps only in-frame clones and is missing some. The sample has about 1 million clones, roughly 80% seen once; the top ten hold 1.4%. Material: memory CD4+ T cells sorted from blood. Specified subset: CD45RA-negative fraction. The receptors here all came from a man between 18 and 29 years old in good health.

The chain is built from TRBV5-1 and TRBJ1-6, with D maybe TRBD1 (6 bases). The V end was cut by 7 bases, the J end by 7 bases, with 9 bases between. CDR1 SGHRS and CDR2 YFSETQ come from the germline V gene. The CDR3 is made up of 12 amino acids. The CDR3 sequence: CASQDSNSPLHF. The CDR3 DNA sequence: TGCGCCAGCCAGGACAGCAATTCACCCCTCCACTTT.

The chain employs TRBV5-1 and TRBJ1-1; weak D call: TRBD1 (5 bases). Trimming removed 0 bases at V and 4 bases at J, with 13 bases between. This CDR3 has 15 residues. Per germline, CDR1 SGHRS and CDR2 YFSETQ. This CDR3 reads CASSLGVRDGTEAFF. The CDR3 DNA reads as TGCGCCAGCAGCTTGGGGGTCAGGGATGGCACTGAAGCTTTCTTT.

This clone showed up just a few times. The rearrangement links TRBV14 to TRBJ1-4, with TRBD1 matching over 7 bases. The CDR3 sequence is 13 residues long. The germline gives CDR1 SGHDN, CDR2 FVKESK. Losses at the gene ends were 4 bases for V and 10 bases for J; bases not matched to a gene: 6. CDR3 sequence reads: CASSPRQGRKLFF. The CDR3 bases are TGTGCCAGCAGCCCTAGACAGGGAAGAAAACTGTTTTTT.

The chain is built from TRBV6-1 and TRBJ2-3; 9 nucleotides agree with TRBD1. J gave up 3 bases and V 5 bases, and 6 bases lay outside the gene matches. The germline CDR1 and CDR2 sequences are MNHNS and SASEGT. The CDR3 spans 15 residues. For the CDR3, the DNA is TGTGCCAGCAGTACACCGGGACAGGGAACAGATACGCAGTATTTT. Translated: CASSTPGQGTDTQYF.

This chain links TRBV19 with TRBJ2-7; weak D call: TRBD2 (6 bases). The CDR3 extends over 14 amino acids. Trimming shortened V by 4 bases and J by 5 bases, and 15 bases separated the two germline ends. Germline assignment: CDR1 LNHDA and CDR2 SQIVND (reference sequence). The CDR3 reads CASSKGLGGDEQYF. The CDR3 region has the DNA TGTGCCAGTAGTAAGGGGTTAGGAGGGGACGAGCAGTACTTC.

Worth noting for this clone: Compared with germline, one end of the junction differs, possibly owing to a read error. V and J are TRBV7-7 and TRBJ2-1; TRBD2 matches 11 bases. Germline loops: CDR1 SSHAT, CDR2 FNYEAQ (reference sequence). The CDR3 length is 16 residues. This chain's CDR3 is CASSLVSGGASSEQFF. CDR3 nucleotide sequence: TGTGCTAGCAGCTTAGTTAGCGGGGGGGCCAGTTCTGAGCAGTTCTTC.

DNA of the CDR3: TGTGCCAGCAGCAACCGTAACTATGGCTACACCTTC. Translation gives CASSNRNYGYTF. V gene TRBV5-8 combines with J gene TRBJ1-2; D ambiguous. CDR1 and CDR2 from the germline V gene are SGHTS and YDEGEE. This CDR3 is 12 amino acids long. Trimming took off 4 bases at V and 1 base at J, with 5 bases between the two ends.

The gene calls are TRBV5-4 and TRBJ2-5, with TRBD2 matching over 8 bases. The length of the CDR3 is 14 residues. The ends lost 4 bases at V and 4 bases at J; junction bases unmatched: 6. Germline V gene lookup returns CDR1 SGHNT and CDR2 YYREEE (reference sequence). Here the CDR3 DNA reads TGTGCCAGCAGCACAGCGGGAGTGGGAGAGACCCAGTACTTC. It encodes CASSTAGVGETQYF.

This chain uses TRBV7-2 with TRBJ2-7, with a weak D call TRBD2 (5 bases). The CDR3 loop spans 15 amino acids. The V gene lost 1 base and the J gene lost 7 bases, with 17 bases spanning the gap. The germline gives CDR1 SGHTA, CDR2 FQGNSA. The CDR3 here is CASSLGRPALGEQYF. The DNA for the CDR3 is TGTGCCAGCAGCTTAGGGAGGCCAGCCCTGGGGGAGCAGTACTTC.

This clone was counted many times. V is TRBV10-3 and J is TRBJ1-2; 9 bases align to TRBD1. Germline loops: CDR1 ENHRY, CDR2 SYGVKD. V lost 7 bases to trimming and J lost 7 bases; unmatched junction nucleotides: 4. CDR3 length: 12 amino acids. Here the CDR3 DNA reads TGTGCCATCACCAAGACAGGGGGTGGCTACACCTTC. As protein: CAITKTGGGYTF.

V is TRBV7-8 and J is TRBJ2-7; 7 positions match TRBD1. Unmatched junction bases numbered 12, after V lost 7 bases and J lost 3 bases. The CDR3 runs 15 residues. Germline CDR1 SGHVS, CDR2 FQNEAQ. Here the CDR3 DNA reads TGTGCCAGCACCCCCCCGGGGACAGCCTTCTACGAGCAGTACTTC. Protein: CASTPPGTAFYEQYF.

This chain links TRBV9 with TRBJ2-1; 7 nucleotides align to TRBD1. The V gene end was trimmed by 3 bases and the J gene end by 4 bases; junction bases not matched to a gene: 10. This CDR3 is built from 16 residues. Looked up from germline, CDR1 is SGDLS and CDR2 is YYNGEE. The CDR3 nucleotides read TGTGCCAGCAGCGAACTTTCCGGGACAGCTTACAATGAGCAGTTCTTC. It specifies CASSELSGTAYNEQFF.

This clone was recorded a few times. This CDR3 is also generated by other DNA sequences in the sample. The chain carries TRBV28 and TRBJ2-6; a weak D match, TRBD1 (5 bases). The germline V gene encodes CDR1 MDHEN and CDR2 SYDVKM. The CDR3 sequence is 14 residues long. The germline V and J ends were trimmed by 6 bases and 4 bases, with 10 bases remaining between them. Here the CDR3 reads CASSTGTGANVLTF. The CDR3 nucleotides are TGTGCCAGCAGCACAGGAACCGGGGCCAACGTCCTGACTTTC.

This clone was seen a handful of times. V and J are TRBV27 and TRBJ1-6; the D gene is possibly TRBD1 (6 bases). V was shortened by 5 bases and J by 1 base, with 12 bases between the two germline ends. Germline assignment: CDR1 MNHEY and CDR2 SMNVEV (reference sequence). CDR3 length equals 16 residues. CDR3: CASSNQGQSYNSPLHF. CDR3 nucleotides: TGTGCCAGCAGTAACCAGGGGCAGTCCTATAATTCACCCCTCCACTTT.

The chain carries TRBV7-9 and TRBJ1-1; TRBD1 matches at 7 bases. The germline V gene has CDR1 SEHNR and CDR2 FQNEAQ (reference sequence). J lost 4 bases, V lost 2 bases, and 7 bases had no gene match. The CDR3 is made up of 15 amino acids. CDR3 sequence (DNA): TGTGCCAGCAGCTTATTGTACTCAGGGGGCACTGAAGCTTTCTTT. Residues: CASSLLYSGGTEAFF. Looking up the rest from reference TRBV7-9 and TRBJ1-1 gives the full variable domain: DTGVSQNPRHKITKRGQNVTFRCDPISEHNRLYWYRQTLGQGPEFLTYFQNEAQLEKSRLLSDRFSAERPKGSFSTLEIQRTEQGDSAMYLCASSLLYSGGTEAFFGQGTRLTVV.

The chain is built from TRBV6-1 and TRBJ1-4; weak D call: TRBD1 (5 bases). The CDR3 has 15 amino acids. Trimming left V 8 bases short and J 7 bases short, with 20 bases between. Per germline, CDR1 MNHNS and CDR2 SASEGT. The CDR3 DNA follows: TGTGCCAGCGGGGGGGGTTCTACCACGGGTGAAAAACTGTTTTTT. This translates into CASGGGSTTGEKLFF.

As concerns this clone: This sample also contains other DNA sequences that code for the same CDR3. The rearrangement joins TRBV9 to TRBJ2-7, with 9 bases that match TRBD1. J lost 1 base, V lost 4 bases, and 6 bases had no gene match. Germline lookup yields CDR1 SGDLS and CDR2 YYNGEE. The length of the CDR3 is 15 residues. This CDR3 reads CASSPGQGASYEQYF. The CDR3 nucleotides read TGTGCCAGCAGCCCGGGACAGGGCGCTTCCTACGAGCAGTACTTC.

The CDR3: CASSFWREKPGELFF. Here the CDR3 DNA reads TGTGCCAGCAGCTTCTGGCGGGAGAAACCCGGGGAGCTGTTTTTT. V usage is TRBV5-6 and J usage is TRBJ2-2; 7 bases are shared with TRBD2. The V gene's germline CDR1 is SGHDT and CDR2 YYEEEE. V lost 2 bases, J lost 6 bases, and 7 bases stayed unmatched. The CDR3 spans 15 residues.

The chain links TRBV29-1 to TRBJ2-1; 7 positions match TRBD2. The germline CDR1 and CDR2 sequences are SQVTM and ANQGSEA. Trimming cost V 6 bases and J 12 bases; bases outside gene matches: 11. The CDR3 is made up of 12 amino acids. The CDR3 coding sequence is TGCAGCGTCGACAAGCGGGGCGTTGGGCAGTTCTTC. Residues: CSVDKRGVGQFF.

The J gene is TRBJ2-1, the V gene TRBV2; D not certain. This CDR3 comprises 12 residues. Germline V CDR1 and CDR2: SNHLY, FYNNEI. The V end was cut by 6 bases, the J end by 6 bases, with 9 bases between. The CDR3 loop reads CASRSGGNEQFF. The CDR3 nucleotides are TGTGCCAGCAGATCAGGTGGCAATGAGCAGTTCTTC.